This entry describes one T cell receptor beta chain. The antigen remains unidentified. These data originate in a study of CD8 T cells in Susac syndrome. Study context: Intravenous immunoglobulin alone or corticosteroids were being given to patients with Susac syndrome at blood draw, unless they were therapy-naive.

General observations from the study: The study's TCR sequencing and HLA analysis drew on a certain number of individuals. That number was acknowledged as relatively small.

The CDR3 sequence is 15 residues long. V dropped 4 bases and J dropped 6; count of bases not matched to a gene: 7. Germline V lookup: CDR1 LGHNT, CDR2 FRNRAP. cDNA came from about 0.5 to 1 ug RNA primed by random hexamers. An immunoSEQ multiplex PCR generated amplified TCR beta CDR3 products spanning 54 Vbeta and 13 Jbeta. TCRdb reprocessed the immunoSEQ multiplex PCR reads via MiXCR and lists one record per CDR3 protein. The table shows around 180,000 distinct CDR3 sequences, with approximately 94% occurring only once. Both CD4+ and CD8+ T cells were negatively isolated, and TEMRA cells underwent FACS enrichment.

The rearrangement joins TRBV12-5 to TRBJ2-5, with 11 bases lining up with TRBD2. The clonotype comes from a human donor with Susac syndrome. Sequencing was performed on CD4+ T cells from PBMCs. The CDR3 nucleotides are TGTGCTAGTGGTTCCCCACTAGCGGGGGCGCAGACCCAGTACTTC. It codes for CASGSPLAGAQTQYF.